This TCR beta chain was sequenced during a study of memory CD4+ T cells and cytomegalovirus serostatus. Turning to the study itself: Donors were healthy Belgian adults, several CMV seropositive and about 24 seronegative. The study, taken as a whole, reports: Suggested: most of the CMV-linked TCR signature lies in CD4+ memory cells. CD4+ memory repertoires contained 67 of 164 reported CMV TCRbeta sequences. CMV serostatus prediction reached median AUC about 0.95, or 0.9 with US-trained model.

The CDR3 is made up of 13 amino acids. V lost 0 bases and J lost 0, with 1 base in between. Per germline, CDR1 SGHRS and CDR2 YFSETQ. About this clone itself: The antigen remains unidentified.

Single viable CD3+CD4+CD8-CD45RO+ cells were sorted as the memory CD4+ T cells. Measured with immunoSEQ multiplex PCR; TCRdb has only the in-frame clones, and not every one. The table shows about 82,000 clones, with 65% to 85% occurring only once. The material sequenced was memory CD4+ T cells from blood. The V call is TRBV5-1, the J call TRBJ1-5; D gene ambiguous. The sequence derives from an adult in good health and CMV-seronegative. The CDR3 here is CASSLASNQPQHF. The DNA of the CDR3 is TGCGCCAGCAGCTTGGCTAGCAATCAGCCCCAGCATTTT.